A single sample gave rise to the 31 T cell receptor beta chains below, sequenced in a study of STAT5B mutations in CD4+ large granular lymphocyte leukemia. The assay was immunoSEQ multiplex PCR, and TCRdb's table has in-frame clones only and misses some. The repertoire consists of about 30,000 clones, with 65% to 80% occurring once and the leading ten covering about 2.1%. Sequencing was performed on CD4+ T cells from blood buffy coats. All receptors derive from a human donor in good health.

This clone was observed a single time. Its ends do not fully match the called genes, so a read error is possible. The rearrangement uses TRBV7-7 and TRBJ2-1, with D tentatively TRBD1 (5 bases). CDR3 length: 13 amino acids. Germline V gives CDR1 SSHAT, CDR2 FNYEAQ (reference sequence). The CDR3 is CASSSTDKNEQFF. DNA of the CDR3: TGTGCTAGCAGCTCCACGGACAAAAATGAGCAGTTCTTC.

V and J are TRBV6-1 and TRBJ2-7; 9 nucleotides align to TRBD2. The CDR3 runs to 15 residues. Germline values: CDR1 MNHNS, CDR2 SASEGT. V lost 7 bases to trimming and J lost 4 bases; unmatched junction nucleotides: 11. CDR3 bases: TGTGCCAGCACCCTGGAACTAGCGGGTCTTTACGAGCAGTACTTC. Its translation is CASTLELAGLYEQYF.

This chain links TRBV19 with TRBJ2-1, with 8 bases identical to TRBD2. V trimming: 5 bases; J trimming: 5 bases; junction bases outside the gene matches: 11. The CDR3 loop spans 16 amino acids. Germline CDR1 reads LNHDA; CDR2 reads SQIVND (reference sequence). The CDR3 DNA is TGTGCCAGTAGTTCCCTATACACCGGGGGGGACAATGAGCAGTTCTTC. Residues: CASSSLYTGGDNEQFF.

The gene calls are TRBV6-1 and TRBJ2-1, with D possibly TRBD2 on 9 matching bases. V lost 6 bases to trimming and J lost 9 bases, with 21 bases between them. Looked up from germline, CDR1 is MNHNS and CDR2 is SASEGT. The CDR3 runs to 15 residues. CDR3 sequence: CASSDRGSGSAEQFF. In DNA form, the CDR3 reads TGTGCCAGCAGCGACAGGGGTAGCGGGAGTGCTGAGCAGTTCTTC.

The chain couples TRBV4-2 to TRBJ2-1; D might be TRBD2 (5 bases). CDR1 and CDR2 from the germline V gene are LGHNA and YNFKEQ. This CDR3 is built from 17 residues. V lost 0 bases and J lost 2, with 14 bases in between. The CDR3 is CASSQDGRRYTYNEQFF. CDR3 nucleotide sequence: TGTGCCAGCAGCCAAGATGGGAGACGGTACACCTACAATGAGCAGTTCTTC.

This chain links TRBV10-1 with TRBJ1-2, with TRBD1 matching over 8 bases. Germline V gene lookup returns CDR1 WNHNN and CDR2 SYGVQD (reference sequence). The ends lost 0 bases at V and 2 bases at J; junction bases unmatched: 2. The CDR3 is 15 residues long. The chain's CDR3 is CASSESRTGNYGYTF. The CDR3 coding sequence is TGCGCCAGCAGTGAGTCGAGGACAGGGAACTATGGCTACACCTTC.

This chain links TRBV7-7 with TRBJ2-5; the match to TRBD1 covers 10 bases. V shed 2 bases, J shed 5 bases, and the junction held 8 bases outside the gene matches. The CDR3 length is 16 residues. Looked up from germline, CDR1 is SSHAT and CDR2 is FNYEAQ (reference sequence). The CDR3 DNA reads as TGTGCCAGCAGCTTAACGGGACAGGGGCCGGCGGAGACCCAGTACTTC. Its protein is CASSLTGQGPAETQYF. Full variable domain (rest looked up from reference TRBV7-7 and TRBJ2-5): GAGVSQSPRYKVTKRGQDVTLRCDPISSHATLYWYQQALGQGPEFLTYFNYEAQPDKSGLPSDRFSAERPEGSISTLTIQRTEQRDSAMYRCASSLTGQGPAETQYFGPGTRLLVL.

The chain uses TRBV14 and TRBJ2-5, with D perhaps assigned TRBD1 or TRBD2 (5 bases each). Germline V gene data show CDR1 as SGHDN and CDR2 as FVKESK. The V and J ends lost 1 base and 0 bases respectively, with 9 bases between them. The CDR3 sequence is 15 residues long. The CDR3 DNA reads as TGTGCCAGCAGCCAAGGGGGACCGTACCAAGAGACCCAGTACTTC. Protein: CASSQGGPYQETQYF.

The sample holds one count of this clone. The V gene is TRBV7-9, the J gene TRBJ1-1; the D is unclear. The CDR3 covers 15 residues. In germline, CDR1 is SEHNR, CDR2 FQNEAQ (reference sequence). V lost 1 base and J 6 bases, leaving 15 bases between the germline ends. The DNA of the CDR3 is TGTGCCAGCAGCTTAGAGGGCGGCGTCGGGGCTGAAGCTTTCTTT. As protein: CASSLEGGVGAEAFF.

J is TRBJ1-4 and V is TRBV7-2, with D perhaps matching TRBD1 (5 bases). The CDR3 has 15 amino acids. With 1 base removed from V and 5 bases from J, the gap between germline ends came to 11 bases. Per the germline V gene, CDR1 is SGHTA and CDR2 is FQGNSA. In DNA, the CDR3 is TGTGCCAGCAGCTTAGTGGGGGTTATAAATGAAAAACTGTTTTTT. It yields the protein CASSLVGVINEKLFF.

The chain combines TRBV30 with TRBJ2-5; D could derive from TRBD1 or TRBD2 (6 bases each). The CDR3 totals 13 residues. Germline V gene lookup returns CDR1 GTSNPN and CDR2 SVGIG (reference sequence). V shed 1 base and J shed 6 bases, with 12 bases lying between them. The CDR3 protein is CAWSAGGGKTQYF. The CDR3 nucleotides read TGTGCCTGGAGTGCTGGGGGCGGGAAGACCCAGTACTTC. Drawing the rest from reference TRBV30 and TRBJ2-5, the complete variable domain is SQTIHQWPATLVQPVGSPLSLECTVEGTSNPNLYWYRQAAGRGLQLLFYSVGIGQISSEVPQNLSASRPQDRQFILSSKKLLLSDSGFYLCAWSAGGGKTQYFGPGTRLLVL.

This sequence joins TRBV11-3 and TRBJ1-3, with D uncertain. Per the germline V gene, CDR1 is SGHNT and CDR2 is YENEEA. This CDR3 is 16 amino acids long. V was shortened by 1 base and J by 0 bases, with 10 bases between the two germline ends. The CDR3 sequence is CASSLGGVGSGNTIYF. The CDR3 DNA reads TGTGCCAGCAGCTTAGGAGGCGTCGGCTCTGGAAACACCATATATTTT. The full variable domain, completed using reference TRBV11-3 and TRBJ1-3, is EAGVVQSPRYKIIEKKQPVAFWCNPISGHNTLYWYLQNLGQGPELLIRYENEEAVDDSQLPKDRFSAERLKGVDSTLKIQPAELGDSAVYLCASSLGGVGSGNTIYFGEGSWLTVV.

The chain links TRBV7-8 to TRBJ2-5; D perhaps matches TRBD2 (6 bases). Germline lookup yields CDR1 SGHVS and CDR2 FQNEAQ. The V end was cut by 6 bases, the J end by 4 bases, with 21 bases between. The CDR3 length is 16 residues. The CDR3 DNA reads as TGTGCCAGCAGACGGGCGTGGGACCACGGGGGAGAGACCCAGTACTTC. This encodes CASRRAWDHGGETQYF.

The chain uses TRBV7-6 and TRBJ2-3; tentatively, D is TRBD1 (5 bases). Germline V gene lookup returns CDR1 SGHVS and CDR2 FNYEAQ. This CDR3 contains 16 residues. Trimming shortened V by 1 base and J by 0 bases, and 11 bases separated the two germline ends. In DNA form, the CDR3 reads TGTGCCAGCAGCTTAGGTCACCAGGGTAGCACAGATACGCAGTATTTT. Amino acids: CASSLGHQGSTDTQYF.

The rearrangement joins TRBV2 to TRBJ2-2, with D uncertain. Germline CDR1 is SNHLY and CDR2 is FYNNEI. Trimming stripped 7 bases from V and 2 bases from J, with 11 bases between. The CDR3 is made up of 14 amino acids. The CDR3 region is CASKSQGNTGELFF. The CDR3 nucleotides are TGTGCCAGCAAGAGTCAAGGAAACACCGGGGAGCTGTTTTTT.

V gene TRBV2 combines with J gene TRBJ2-2, with 8 bases fitting TRBD1. This CDR3 region has 14 residues. Germline values: CDR1 SNHLY, CDR2 FYNNEI. Unmatched junction bases numbered 5, after V lost 6 bases and J lost 5 bases. The CDR3 bases are TGTGCCAGCAGCCAGGGGGCACAAACCGGGGAGCTGTTTTTT. As protein: CASSQGAQTGELFF.

The sample holds one count of this clone. The gene calls are TRBV5-6 and TRBJ2-5; possible D gene TRBD2, 5 bases. There are 17 residues in the CDR3. V was clipped by 3 bases and J by 5 bases, with 23 bases between them. CDR1 SGHDT and CDR2 YYEEEE come from the germline V gene. The CDR3 DNA reads as TGTGCCAGCAGCTCCGTGACTGGAGCGTGGGAGCGTGAGACCCAGTACTTC. This encodes CASSSVTGAWERETQYF. The whole variable domain, filled in from reference TRBV5-6 and TRBJ2-5, reads DAGVTQSPTHLIKTRGQQVTLRCSPKSGHDTVSWYQQALGQGPQFIFQYYEEEERQRGNFPDRFSGHQFPNYSSELNVNALLLGDSALYLCASSSVTGAWERETQYFGPGTRLLVL.

The V and J genes are TRBV6-5 and TRBJ1-1; D is perhaps TRBD1 (6 bases). This CDR3 has 15 amino acids. V was pared by 7 bases and J by 1 base, with 16 bases between. CDR1 is MNHEY, CDR2 SVGAGI, per germline. The CDR3 is CASTPEFRGNTEAFF. The CDR3 DNA reads as TGTGCCAGCACCCCTGAGTTCAGGGGGAACACTGAAGCTTTCTTT.

The CDR3 loop is CASSYPGGAYGYTF. CDR3 sequence (DNA): TGTGCCAGTAGTTATCCAGGGGGCGCCTATGGCTACACCTTC. V and J are TRBV19 and TRBJ1-2; TRBD1 matches at 8 bases. The V gene's germline CDR1 is LNHDA and CDR2 SQIVND (reference sequence). This CDR3 is 14 amino acids long. The junction had 6 bases not matched to a gene; V was cut back by 5 bases and J by 4 bases.

The rearrangement links TRBV29-1 to TRBJ2-1; TRBD1 or TRBD2 may be the D gene (5 bases each). This CDR3 has 12 amino acids. Germline assignment: CDR1 SQVTM and CDR2 ANQGSEA. The CDR3: CSVGVGANEQFF. The CDR3 DNA follows: TGCAGTGTGGGGGTTGGCGCTAATGAGCAGTTCTTC.

The chain employs TRBV27 and TRBJ2-3, with 14 bases aligning to TRBD2. CDR3 length equals 15 residues. V was clipped by 6 bases and J by 7 bases; unmatched bases: 6. CDR1 is MNHEY, CDR2 SMNVEV, per germline (reference sequence). DNA for the CDR3: TGTGCCAGCAGGCGCGGGACTAGCGGGGGAAATACGCAGTATTTT. The encoded protein is CASRRGTSGGNTQYF.

This clone was seen a few times. The chain uses TRBV7-7 and TRBJ1-3, with D unresolved. Trimming left V 3 bases short and J 2 bases short, with 11 bases between. Germline assignment: CDR1 SSHAT and CDR2 FNYEAQ (reference sequence). There are 15 residues in the CDR3. The CDR3 DNA sequence: TGTGCCAGCAGCTTGGAGGCGGGCGCTGGAAACACCATATATTTT. Encoded protein: CASSLEAGAGNTIYF.

V usage is TRBV9 and J usage is TRBJ2-3; D might be TRBD1 (7 bases). V was pared by 0 bases and J by 6 bases, with 23 bases between. Looked up from germline, CDR1 is SGDLS and CDR2 is YYNGEE. This CDR3 is built from 18 residues. DNA for the CDR3: TGTGCCAGCAGCGTAGTTGCGGGGACAGCTTTTGACGGGGATACGCAGTATTTT. Its translation: CASSVVAGTAFDGDTQYF.

The V gene is TRBV5-1, the J gene TRBJ2-7; TRBD2 agrees at 15 bases. With V trimmed by 0 bases and J by 5 bases, 3 bases remained unmatched. From germline, CDR1 is SGHRS and CDR2 YFSETQ. The CDR3 runs 16 residues. The chain's CDR3 is CASSLGGLAGGNEQYF. Written as DNA, the CDR3 is TGCGCCAGCAGCTTGGGGGGACTAGCGGGAGGAAACGAGCAGTACTTC. The variable domain in full, completed from reference TRBV5-1 and TRBJ2-7, reads KAGVTQTPRYLIKTRGQQVTLSCSPISGHRSVSWYQQTPGQGLQFLFEYFSETQRNKGNFPGRFSGRQFSNSRSEMNVSTLELGDSALYLCASSLGGLAGGNEQYFGPGTRLTVT.

In this sample, this clone turned up once. The J gene is TRBJ1-1, the V gene TRBV10-3; 7 bases fit TRBD1. The CDR3 extends over 15 amino acids. In germline, CDR1 is ENHRY, CDR2 SYGVKD. V lost 6 bases and J lost 1; bases outside the gene matches: 8. DNA for the CDR3: TGTGCCATCAGGGAACCGACAGGGCCGAACACTGAAGCTTTCTTT. It encodes CAIREPTGPNTEAFF.

V usage is TRBV10-3 and J usage is TRBJ2-3; 8 bases map to TRBD2. V lost 4 bases to trimming and J lost 3 bases; unmatched junction nucleotides: 3. From germline, CDR1 is ENHRY and CDR2 SYGVKD. This CDR3 region has 14 residues. The chain's CDR3 is CAISAQRGTDTQYF. CDR3 DNA sequence: TGTGCCATCAGTGCTCAGCGGGGGACAGATACGCAGTATTTT.

This chain joins TRBV6-1 and TRBJ2-3; D might be TRBD1 or TRBD2, each matching 6 bases. Germline V gives CDR1 MNHNS, CDR2 SASEGT. Trimming cost V 4 bases and J 4 bases, with 12 bases left between them. The CDR3 has 14 residues. The CDR3 loop reads CASSAYRDSDTQYF. The CDR3 coding sequence is TGTGCCAGCAGTGCCTACAGGGACTCAGATACGCAGTATTTT.

This rearrangement joins TRBV30 to TRBJ2-7; D unresolved. Per the germline V gene, CDR1 is GTSNPN and CDR2 is SVGIG (reference sequence). V dropped 0 bases and J dropped 3 bases, with 12 bases sitting between them. The CDR3 totals 14 residues. The CDR3 is CAWSVKSGVYEQYF. The CDR3 bases are TGTGCCTGGAGTGTAAAAAGTGGTGTCTACGAGCAGTACTTC.

This sequence joins TRBV28 and TRBJ1-2; TRBD1 might be the D (6 bases). Germline CDR1 reads MDHEN; CDR2 reads SYDVKM. V was cut by 3 bases and J by 2 bases, with 10 bases left in between. The CDR3 is 14 residues long. In nucleotides, the CDR3 is TGTGCCAGCAGTTTGGGGGCGGGAAACTATGGCTACACCTTC. Its protein product is CASSLGAGNYGYTF.

In its sample, this clone was seen a few times. V and J are TRBV25-1 and TRBJ2-2, with 10 positions matching TRBD1. The J segment lost 6 bases and the V segment lost 3 bases, leaving 4 bases of the junction unmatched. CDR1 and CDR2 (germline): MGHDK, SYGVNS. The CDR3 has 15 amino acids. The CDR3 here is CASSDGQGDAGELFF. As DNA, the CDR3 is TGTGCCAGCAGTGATGGACAGGGGGATGCCGGGGAGCTGTTTTTT.

The rearrangement uses TRBV5-6 and TRBJ1-2; no clear D. The CDR3 consists of 18 residues. Germline V gene data show CDR1 as SGHDT and CDR2 as YYEEEE. The V end was cut by 0 bases, the J end by 2 bases, with 20 bases between. The CDR3 DNA reads as TGTGCCAGCAGCTTGGGAGAAGTAAGGCACGACCCAAACTATGGCTACACCTTC. Translation gives CASSLGEVRHDPNYGYTF.